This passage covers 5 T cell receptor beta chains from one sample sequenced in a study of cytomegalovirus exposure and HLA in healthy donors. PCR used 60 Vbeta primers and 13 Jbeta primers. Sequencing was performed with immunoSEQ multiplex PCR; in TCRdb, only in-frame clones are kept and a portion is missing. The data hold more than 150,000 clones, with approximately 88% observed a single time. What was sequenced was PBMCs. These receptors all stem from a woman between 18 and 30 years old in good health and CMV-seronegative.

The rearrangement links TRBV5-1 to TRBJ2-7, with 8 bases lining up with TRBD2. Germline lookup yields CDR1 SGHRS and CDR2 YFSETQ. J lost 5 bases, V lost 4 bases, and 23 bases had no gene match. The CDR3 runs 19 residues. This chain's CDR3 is CASSEAGERFLGRKNEQYF. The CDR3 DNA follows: TGCGCCAGCAGCGAAGCGGGAGAGAGGTTCCTGGGCCGTAAAAACGAGCAGTACTTC.

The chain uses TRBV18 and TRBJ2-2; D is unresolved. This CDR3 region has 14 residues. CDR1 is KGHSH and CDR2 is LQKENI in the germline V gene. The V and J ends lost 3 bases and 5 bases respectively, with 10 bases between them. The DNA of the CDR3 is TGTGCCAGCTCACCGGGTGCGGTGACCGGGGAGCTGTTTTTT. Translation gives CASSPGAVTGELFF.

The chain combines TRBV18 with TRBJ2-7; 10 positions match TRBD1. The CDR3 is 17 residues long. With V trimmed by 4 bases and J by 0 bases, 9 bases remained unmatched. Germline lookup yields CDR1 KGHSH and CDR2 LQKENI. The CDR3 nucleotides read TGTGCCAGCTCACGTGGGACAGGGGCCCTTAGCTCCTACGAGCAGTACTTC. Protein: CASSRGTGALSSYEQYF.

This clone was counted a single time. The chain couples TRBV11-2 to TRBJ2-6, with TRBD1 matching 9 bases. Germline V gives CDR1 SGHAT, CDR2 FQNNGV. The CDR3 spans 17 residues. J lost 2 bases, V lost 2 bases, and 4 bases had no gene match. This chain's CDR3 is CASSLLGQGTGANVLTF. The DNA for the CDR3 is TGTGCCAGCAGCTTACTTGGACAGGGGACTGGGGCCAACGTCCTGACTTTC.

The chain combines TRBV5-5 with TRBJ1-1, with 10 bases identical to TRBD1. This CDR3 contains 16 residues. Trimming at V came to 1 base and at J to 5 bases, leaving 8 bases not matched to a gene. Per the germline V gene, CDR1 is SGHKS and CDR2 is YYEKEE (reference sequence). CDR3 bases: TGTGCCAGCAGCTTGAACCCCGGGACAGGGGCGACTGAAGCTTTCTTT. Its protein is CASSLNPGTGATEAFF.